This TCR beta chain is from a study of human thymus T cells. All donors were healthy Finnish infants who were undergoing corrective surgery to treat congenital heart defects. Profiled with immunoSEQ multiplex PCR; TCRdb holds only in-frame clones, not every one. The sample contains about 60,000 clones, about 94% of which appear only once. Trimming removed 7 bases from V and 3 bases from J, with 11 bases in between. The CDR3 is 13 residues long. Germline V lookup: CDR1 MNHNY, CDR2 SVGAGI (reference sequence). The chain couples TRBV6-6 to TRBJ2-3, with D unclear. The sequenced sample consisted of blood. This clonotype was sampled from a boy less than two years old with a congenital heart defect but otherwise immunologically healthy. This CDR3 is CASIRPETDTQYF. The CDR3 bases are TGTGCCAGCATCCGACCAGAGACAGATACGCAGTATTTT.